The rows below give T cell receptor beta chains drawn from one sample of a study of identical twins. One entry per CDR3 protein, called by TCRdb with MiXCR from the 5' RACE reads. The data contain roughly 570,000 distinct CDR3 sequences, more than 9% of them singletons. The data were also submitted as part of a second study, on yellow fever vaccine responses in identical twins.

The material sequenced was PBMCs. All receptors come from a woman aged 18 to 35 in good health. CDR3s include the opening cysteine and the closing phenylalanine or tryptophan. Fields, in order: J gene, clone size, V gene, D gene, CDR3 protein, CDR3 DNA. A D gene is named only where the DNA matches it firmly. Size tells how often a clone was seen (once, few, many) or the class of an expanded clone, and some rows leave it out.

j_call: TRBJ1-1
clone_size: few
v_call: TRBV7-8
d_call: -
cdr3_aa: CASSSFRGQNTEAFF
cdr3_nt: TGTGCCAGCAGCTCATTTCGCGGCCAAAACACTGAAGCTTTCTTT

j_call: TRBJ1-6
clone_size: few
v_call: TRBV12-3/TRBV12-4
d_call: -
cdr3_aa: CASSFQIEQSIALHF
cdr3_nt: TGTGCCAGCAGTTTCCAAATAGAACAGAGCATAGCCCTCCACTTT

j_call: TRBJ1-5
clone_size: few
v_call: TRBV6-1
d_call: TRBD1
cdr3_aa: CASSDRDRGSNQPQHF
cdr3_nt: TGTGCCAGCAGTGACCGGGACAGGGGTAGCAATCAGCCCCAGCATTTT

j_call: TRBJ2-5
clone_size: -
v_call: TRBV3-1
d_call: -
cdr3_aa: CASSQRTTKETQYF
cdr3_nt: TGTGCCAGCAGTCAGAGGACTACAAAAGAGACCCAGTACTTC

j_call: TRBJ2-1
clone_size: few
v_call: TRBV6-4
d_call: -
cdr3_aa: CASSEQANNEQFF
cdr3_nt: TGTGCCAGCAGTGAACAGGCAAACAATGAGCAGTTCTTC

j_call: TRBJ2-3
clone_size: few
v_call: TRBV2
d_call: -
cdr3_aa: CASRTTALGTDTQYF
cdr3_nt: TGTGCCAGCAGGACTACAGCGCTGGGCACAGATACGCAGTATTTT

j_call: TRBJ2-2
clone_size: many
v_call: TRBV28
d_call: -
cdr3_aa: CASSFPVRTGELFF
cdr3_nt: TGTGCCAGCAGTTTCCCTGTCCGAACCGGGGAGCTGTTTTTT

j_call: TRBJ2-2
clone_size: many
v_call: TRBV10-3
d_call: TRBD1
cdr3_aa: CAISEDRDTGELFF
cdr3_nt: TGTGCCATCAGTGAGGACAGGGACACCGGGGAGCTGTTTTTT

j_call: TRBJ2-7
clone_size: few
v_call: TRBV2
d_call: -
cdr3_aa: CASSIGAYEQYF
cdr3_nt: TGTGCCAGCAGTATTGGGGCCTACGAGCAGTACTTC

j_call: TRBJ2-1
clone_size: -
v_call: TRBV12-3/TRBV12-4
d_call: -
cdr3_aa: CASSEGLAPLNEQFF
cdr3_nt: TGTGCCAGCAGTGAAGGACTGGCGCCACTCAATGAGCAGTTCTTC